This T cell receptor beta chain emerged from a study of cytomegalovirus exposure and HLA in healthy donors (TCRdb year 2017). A note on the overall study: In an earlier analysis of some 610 of the donors, 276 Gb of sequence data and approximately 120 million unique TCR beta sequences from 150 million to 200 million T cells were reported. An early release covering just under 650 HLA-typed donors comprised roughly 300 gigabases of sequencing data and approximately 85 million unique TCR sequences. The genetic ancestry cluster associated with self-reported Caucasian donors included approximately 85% of the 300 to 450 genotyped donors. The study aimed to test whether signatures of past pathogen exposure could be identified by cataloging public T cell receptors. Using immunosequencing, the study profiled T cell repertoires from around 670 subjects and related those repertoires to cytomegalovirus serostatus. A separate validation cohort of over a hundred different subjects was used in addition to the 666-subject first cohort. High-throughput TCR immunosequencing, statistical association of individual TCRs with disease status, and machine learning were combined to predict cytomegalovirus infection status. A later analysis re-analyzed previously published TCR beta repertoires from approximately 700 donors and added high-resolution HLA genotyping to study TCR occurrence patterns. In the later analysis, no new phenotypic data were used to find candidate immune exposures; instead, reliance was placed on TCR beta sequences and their occurrence across donors. An earlier analysis of several hundred of the donors used high-throughput TCR beta sequencing to judge whether each TCR beta V gene segment behaved as functional or pseudogenic. Donor age, sex, ethnicity and CMV serostatus were compiled alongside the repertoire data. A later genetic analysis took genome-wide SNP genotypes for about three fifths of the 666 donors and used that subset as a discovery cohort. All discovery cohort repertoires had been generated on a single sequencing platform. HLA typing included class I and class II loci at four-digit resolution. The number of donors typed differed by locus, with about 629-630 for A, B, C, DRB1 and DQB1, around 560 for DQA1, about 610 for DPA1, and around 450 for DPB1. Five DR-DQ haplotypes were handled as single units for association and clustering because linkage in the cohort was strong. Among 398 genotyped donors of the cohort, an average of around 250,000 unique TCR beta nucleotide sequences was sequenced per donor, of which 15% to 20% were non-productive.

On the study overall, not on this receptor specifically: Because some donors lacked HLA typing at each locus, the association tests relied only on the typed subset. According to a later analysis, parvovirus B19, influenza, CMV and Epstein-Barr virus appeared linked to several top co-occurrence clusters. The earlier analysis of 587 of the donors excluded approximately 15 rarely observed V segments, including chromosome 9 orphons, because counts were too low. The only immune exposure information available for the cohort was CMV serostatus. In a later genetic analysis, a missense DCLRE1C variant was associated with V-gene and J-gene trimming of TCR beta chains, and the association was replicated in an independent cohort. Some IMGT-functional V segments, including TRBV6-2 and TRBV6-3, could not be told apart with the 87-base-pair reads, so those segments were excluded. It was suggested by the authors that the approach could potentially be generalized to other disease states and immunological phenotypes. In this cohort, only TCR beta chains were sequenced, and detectable features were limited by the absence of alpha or paired-chain data. A group of highly shared sequence variants was considered likely to be a technical artifact of the sequencing pipeline. In vitro tests confirmed that a few of the cytomegalovirus-associated TCR beta chains recognize cytomegalovirus antigens. An earlier analysis of around 600 of the donors showed that most TCR beta V segments appeared in productive rearrangements either about 87% or about 30% of the time, which broadly matched IMGT annotations. Linkage disequilibrium might explain the correlated functional status among segregating V segments, but an unknown experimental factor could not be ruled out. Most TCR sequences were seen in very few donors, while some public TCRs were found in many individuals. In a later analysis, the rate of TCR association differed among HLA loci, with DRB1 alleles having the most associated TCRs and HLA-C alleles having the fewest. The study gave a list of 150 to 200 TCR beta chains associated with cytomegalovirus. The classifier was reported to diagnose cytomegalovirus status with high specificity and sensitivity in both the original and validation cohorts. Assigning TCR associations to individual alleles was difficult when HLA alleles, especially DR and DQ, strongly co-occurred. In a later analysis, most CMV-associated TCR beta chains were found to appear HLA-restricted, with HLA associations seemingly driven largely by CMV exposure. A further reported finding was that TCR beta sequences accurately predicted the HLA-A and HLA-B alleles for most subjects in the first cohort. In a later analysis, HLA-associated TCR beta chains were found to be more clonally expanded and to have lower generation probabilities than equally common non-associated chains. According to a later genetic analysis, donors in an Asian-associated ancestry cluster had fewer N-insertions in productive TCRs than the roughly 700-donor mean. At a false discovery rate of 0.05, a later analysis linked some 17,000 TCR beta sequences to specific HLA alleles. Sequencing depth was assumed to be roughly uniform across donors in the presence/absence analyses, though that assumption may not hold.

Libraries came from the immunoSEQ multiplex PCR assay. A mixture of 60 forward primers for TCR Vbeta segments and 13 reverse primers for TCR Jbeta segments was used in the multiplex PCR. Amplification of the CDR3 region of rearranged TCR beta genes was performed with a multiplex PCR assay on genomic DNA. Amplified TCR beta libraries were sequenced as 87-base-pair reads on the Illumina HiSeq System. Concerning the study's data processing: A later analysis tallied around 82 million unique TCR beta chains across the 666 repertoires, and approximately 12 million of those chains were shared by two or more donors. Raw reads were error-corrected and collapsed into unique sequences by a nearest-neighbor algorithm in which closely related sequences were merged to remove PCR and sequencing errors. V, D and J gene segments were assigned by aligning CDR3 sequences to IMGT reference sequences. For a sequence to be retained, a match of at least six nucleotides to both a V gene segment and a J gene segment was required. A rearrangement counted as productive if the CDR3 had no stop codons and remained in frame with V and J, and every other rearrangement counted as non-productive. CDR3 was defined by IMGT convention, running from the second conserved V-encoded cysteine to the conserved J-encoded phenylalanine. In an earlier analysis of 587 of the donors, sequences lacking an unambiguous match to a single V gene segment were excluded. In an earlier analysis of a few hundred of the donors, a V segment was called functional when productive rearrangements were above 56.7%, and segregating when the standard deviation between donors exceeded 5%. A statistical classification framework was built to diagnose cytomegalovirus status from the catalog of TCR beta chain sequences. V and J gene assignment, in a later analysis, came from comparing TCR nucleotide sequences with IMGT/GENE-DB human TR gene sequences. Using the TCRdist pipeline, a later analysis assigned CDR3 sequences along with most-parsimonious VDJ recombination scenarios. In a later analysis, every TCR beta chain was defined by the combination of its CDR3 amino acid sequence and its V-gene family, and reads without a unique V-gene family were dropped. As a way to deal with suspected cross-contamination and a sequencing artifact, a later analysis dropped approximately 570 nucleotide sequences that were highly shared and had low generation probability. For each public chain, a later analysis derived a clonal expansion index from normalized ranks of inferred template counts within each repertoire. A later analysis computed generation probabilities with a VDJ recombination model fitted to out-of-frame rearrangements, and checked the results against IGoR. A later analysis scored TCR-TCR, TCR-HLA and TCR-CMV co-occurrence with hypergeometric tests, applying a repertoire-size bias correction to TCR pairs. In a later analysis, false discovery rates were estimated by permuting HLA or CMV assignments 20 times. In a later analysis, co-occurring TCRs were grouped using DBSCAN, with TCRdist sequence similarity added in when clustering inside HLA-allele-positive subsets. Repertoires with fewer than 30,000 or more than 120,000 public chains, plus five repertoires with anomalous nucleotide sharing, were excluded from co-occurrence clustering. Held by TCRdb, this immuneACCESS table contains in-frame sequences only and omits some clones. Under half of the omission traces to an unresolved V gene where checked; the cause of the rest is unknown. The V and J calls and clone size are taken from that table; D and trimming were inferred from the DNA. The sample profile shows 180,000 or so clones; about four fifths of them were found once. The top ten clones comprise roughly 3% of the sample.

Of note for this clone: No antigen is known for it. The record has no base qualities; no much larger clone is one base away.

Based on the germline V gene, the CDR1 and CDR2 sequences are KGHSH and LQKENI. Its CDR3 holds 17 amino acids, cysteine through phenylalanine. Only the CDR3 region is kept as DNA, spanning 51 bases read in frame from base 1. Relative to germline, V is missing 0 bases and J is missing 3 bases, with 6 bases of the junction outside any gene match. The cohort was made up of 500 to 850 healthy bone marrow donors. All cohort members were sampled while nominally healthy, although unrecorded immune exposures were likely present. The donor tested CMV seronegative, placing the donor among the 350 to 400 seronegative members of the cohort. A peripheral blood sample was collected from each donor, and TCR beta sequencing was performed on peripheral blood mononuclear cells. Genomic DNA was extracted from the blood cell samples with the Qiagen DNeasy Blood Extraction Kit.

Material: PBMCs. This chain joins TRBV18 to TRBJ2-1; a stretch of 9 junction bases matches TRBD2. The receptor's source is a female donor in good health and CMV-seronegative. The DNA is TGTGCCAGCTCACCACCATTGGCGGGAGGGGGCTACAATGAGCAGTTCTTC. The translation is CASSPPLAGGGYNEQFF.